This is a list of T cell receptor beta chains from one sample in a study of radiotherapy plus CTLA-4 blockade in lung cancer. Data came from immunoSEQ multiplex PCR; TCRdb stores just in-frame clones and leaves some out. The table lists 70,000 to 100,000 clones, approximately 83% of them singletons. The sample was peripheral blood, taken from a patient treated with radiotherapy plus ipilimumab. These receptors were taken from a human donor with non-small cell lung cancer who had a partial response to radiotherapy plus ipilimumab. Both conserved end residues are part of each CDR3. The order of the fields is clone size, D gene, J gene, V gene, CDR3 protein, CDR3 DNA. The D gene is left open where the match is weak. Clone size is stated in some rows and not others, as once, few, many or a class when expanded.

-	TRBD1	TRBJ1-2	TRBV6-1	CASSLGQTNYGYTF	TGTGCCAGCAGCCTGGGACAGACTAACTATGGCTACACCTTC
-	-	TRBJ1-1	TRBV2	CASSAGQRNTEAFF	TGTGCCAGCAGTGCGGGACAAAGGAACACTGAAGCTTTCTTT
-	TRBD1	TRBJ1-4	TRBV19	CATSAQGGPSNEKLFF	TGTGCCACCTCGGCTCAGGGGGGCCCAAGTAATGAAAAACTGTTTTTT
-	TRBD1	TRBJ1-2	TRBV15	CATSRVGTGDYGYTF	TGTGCCACCAGCAGAGTAGGGACAGGGGACTATGGCTACACCTTC
-	-	TRBJ1-4	TRBV7-9	CASSLPDSNEKLFF	TGTGCCAGCAGCTTGCCGGACTCCAATGAAAAACTGTTTTTT
few	-	TRBJ1-5	TRBV19	CASSGAGNQPQHF	TGTGCCAGTAGTGGGGCAGGGAATCAGCCCCAGCATTTT
once	TRBD2	TRBJ2-3	TRBV5-1	CASSTGTSGSFWTDTQYF	TGCGCCAGCAGCACAGGGACTAGCGGGAGTTTTTGGACAGATACGCAGTATTTT
-	-	TRBJ2-1	TRBV6-6	CASLSGSNEQFF	TGTGCCAGCCTATCAGGGTCGAATGAGCAGTTCTTC
-	TRBD1	TRBJ1-2	TRBV11-2	CASSGQTGALANYGYTF	TGTGCCAGCAGCGGCCAGACAGGGGCCCTAGCTAACTATGGCTACACCTTC
-	-	TRBJ1-2	TRBV19	CASSIASRVNYGYTF	TGTGCCAGTAGTATAGCGTCCAGGGTCAACTATGGCTACACCTTC
-	TRBD2	TRBJ2-1	TRBV5-1	CASNRAGGRLGNEQFF	TGCGCCAGCAACCGAGCTGGCGGGAGACTCGGCAATGAGCAGTTCTTC
-	TRBD2	TRBJ2-4	TRBV19	CASSREGTSGTSKNIQYF	TGTGCCAGTAGTAGAGAGGGGACTAGCGGGACCTCCAAAAACATTCAGTACTTC
few	-	TRBJ1-3	TRBV19	CASGLALFSGNTIYF	TGTGCCAGTGGCCTAGCTTTATTCTCTGGAAACACCATATATTTT
-	-	TRBJ2-2	TRBV5-1	CASSLVAGVNTGELFF	TGCGCCAGCAGCTTAGTCGCAGGGGTGAACACCGGGGAGCTGTTTTTT
-	-	TRBJ2-3	TRBV7-3	CASSLLEGARDTQYF	TGTGCCAGCAGCTTATTGGAGGGGGCGCGGGATACGCAGTATTTT
-	TRBD2	TRBJ2-1	TRBV7-7	CASSPSGSGYNEQFF	TGTGCTAGCAGTCCAAGCGGGAGTGGGTACAATGAGCAGTTCTTC
-	TRBD1	TRBJ1-2	TRBV6-1	CASSKTGVNNYGYTF	TGTGCCAGCAGTAAAACAGGGGTTAATAACTATGGCTACACCTTC
few	-	TRBJ1-3	TRBV6-6	CASSSETGRRDTIYF	TGTGCCAGCAGTTCTGAAACAGGGCGTCGGGACACCATATATTTT
-	-	TRBJ1-2	TRBV18	CASSPIQDTGSGYGYTF	TGTGCCAGCTCACCCATCCAAGATACAGGGTCGGGCTATGGCTACACCTTC
-	TRBD1	TRBJ2-1	TRBV15	CATSSLRTGDKDNEQFF	TGTGCCACCAGCAGCCTTAGGACAGGGGATAAGGACAATGAGCAGTTCTTC